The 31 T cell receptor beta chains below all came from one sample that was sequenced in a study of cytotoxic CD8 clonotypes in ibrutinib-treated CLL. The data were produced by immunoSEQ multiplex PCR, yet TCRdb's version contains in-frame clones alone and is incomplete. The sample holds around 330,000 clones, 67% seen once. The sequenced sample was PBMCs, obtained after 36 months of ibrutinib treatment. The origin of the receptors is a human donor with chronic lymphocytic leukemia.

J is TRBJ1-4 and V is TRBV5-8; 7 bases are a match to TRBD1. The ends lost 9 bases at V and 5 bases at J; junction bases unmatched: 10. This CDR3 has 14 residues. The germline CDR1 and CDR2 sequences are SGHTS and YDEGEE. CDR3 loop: CATLQGQRNEKLFF. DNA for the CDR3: TGTGCCACCCTTCAGGGACAGAGGAATGAAAAACTGTTTTTT.

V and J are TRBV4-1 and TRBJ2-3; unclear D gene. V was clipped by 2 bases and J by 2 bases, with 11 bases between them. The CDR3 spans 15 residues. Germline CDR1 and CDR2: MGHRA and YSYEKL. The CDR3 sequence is CASSQLLSFTDTQYF. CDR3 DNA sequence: TGCGCCAGCAGCCAACTCCTATCCTTCACAGATACGCAGTATTTT.

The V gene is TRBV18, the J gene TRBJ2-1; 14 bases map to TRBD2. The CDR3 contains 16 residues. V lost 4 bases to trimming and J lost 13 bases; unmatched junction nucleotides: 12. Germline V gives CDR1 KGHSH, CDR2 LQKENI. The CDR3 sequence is CASSLEPGLAGAPQFF. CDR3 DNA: TGTGCCAGCTCACTGGAACCGGGACTAGCGGGGGCGCCACAGTTCTTC. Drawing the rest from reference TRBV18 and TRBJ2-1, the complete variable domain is NAGVMQNPRHLVRRRGQEARLRCSPMKGHSHVYWYRQLPEEGLKFMVYLQKENIIDESGMPKERFSAEFPKEGPSILRIQQVVRGDSAAYFCASSLEPGLAGAPQFFGPGTRLTVL.

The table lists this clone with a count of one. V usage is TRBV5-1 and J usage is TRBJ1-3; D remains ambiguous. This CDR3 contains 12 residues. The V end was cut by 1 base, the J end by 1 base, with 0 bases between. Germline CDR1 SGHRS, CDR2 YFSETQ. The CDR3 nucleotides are TGCGCCAGCAGCTTGTCTGGAAACACCATATATTTT. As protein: CASSLSGNTIYF. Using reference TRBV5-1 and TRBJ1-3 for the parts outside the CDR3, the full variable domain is KAGVTQTPRYLIKTRGQQVTLSCSPISGHRSVSWYQQTPGQGLQFLFEYFSETQRNKGNFPGRFSGRQFSNSRSEMNVSTLELGDSALYLCASSLSGNTIYFGEGSWLTVV.

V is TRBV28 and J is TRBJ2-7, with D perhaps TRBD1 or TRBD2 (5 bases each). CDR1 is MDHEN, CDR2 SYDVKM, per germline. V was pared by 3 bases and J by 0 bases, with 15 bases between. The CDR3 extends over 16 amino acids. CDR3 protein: CASSLFPPGSSYEQYF. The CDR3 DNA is TGTGCCAGCAGTTTGTTTCCGCCAGGGAGCTCCTACGAGCAGTACTTC.

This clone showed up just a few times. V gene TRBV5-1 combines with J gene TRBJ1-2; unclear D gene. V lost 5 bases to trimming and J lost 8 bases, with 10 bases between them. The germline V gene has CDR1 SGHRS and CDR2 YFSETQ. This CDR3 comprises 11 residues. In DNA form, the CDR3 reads TGCGCCAGCAGAGGGCTGGAAGGCTACACCTTC. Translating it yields CASRGLEGYTF. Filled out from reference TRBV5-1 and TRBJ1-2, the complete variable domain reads KAGVTQTPRYLIKTRGQQVTLSCSPISGHRSVSWYQQTPGQGLQFLFEYFSETQRNKGNFPGRFSGRQFSNSRSEMNVSTLELGDSALYLCASRGLEGYTFGSGTRLTVV.

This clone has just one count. The CDR3 region has the DNA TGTGCCAGCTCACCACTGAGACAGGGGGACGGCGAGCAGTACTTC. Protein sequence: CASSPLRQGDGEQYF. The genes are TRBV18 and TRBJ2-7; 9 bases are shared with TRBD1. V shed 1 base and J 6 bases; nucleotides not matched to a gene: 7. Germline CDR1 and CDR2: KGHSH and LQKENI. The length of the CDR3 is 15 residues. Full variable domain (outside the CDR3, taken from reference TRBV18 and TRBJ2-7): NAGVMQNPRHLVRRRGQEARLRCSPMKGHSHVYWYRQLPEEGLKFMVYLQKENIIDESGMPKERFSAEFPKEGPSILRIQQVVRGDSAAYFCASSPLRQGDGEQYFGPGTRLTVT.

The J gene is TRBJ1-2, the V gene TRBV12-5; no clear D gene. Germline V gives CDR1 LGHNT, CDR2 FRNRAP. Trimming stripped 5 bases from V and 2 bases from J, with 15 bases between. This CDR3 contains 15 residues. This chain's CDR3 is CASGRTGPANYGYTF. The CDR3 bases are TGTGCTAGTGGTAGAACCGGCCCAGCGAACTATGGCTACACCTTC.

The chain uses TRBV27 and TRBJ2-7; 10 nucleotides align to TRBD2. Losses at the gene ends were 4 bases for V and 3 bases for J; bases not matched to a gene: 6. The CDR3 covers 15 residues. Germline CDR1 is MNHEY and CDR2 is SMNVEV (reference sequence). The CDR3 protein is CASSSSGLAIYEQYF. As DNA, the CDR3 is TGTGCCAGCAGTTCGTCGGGACTAGCGATCTACGAGCAGTACTTC.

CDR3 protein: CASSLQGRHTGELFF. The CDR3 nucleotides are TGTGCCAGTAGTCTTCAGGGAAGGCACACCGGGGAGCTGTTTTTT. This chain joins TRBV19 and TRBJ2-2, with D maybe TRBD1 (5 bases). Germline CDR1 and CDR2: LNHDA and SQIVND (reference sequence). Trimming stripped 5 bases from V and 3 bases from J, with 13 bases between. CDR3 length: 15 residues.

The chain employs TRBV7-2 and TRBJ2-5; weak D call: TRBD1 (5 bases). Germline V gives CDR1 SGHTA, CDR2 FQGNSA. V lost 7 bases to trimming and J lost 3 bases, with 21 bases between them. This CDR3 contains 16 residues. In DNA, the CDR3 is TGTGCCAGCACCTATGGTGGACGGACACGAGAAGAGACCCAGTACTTC. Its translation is CASTYGGRTREETQYF.

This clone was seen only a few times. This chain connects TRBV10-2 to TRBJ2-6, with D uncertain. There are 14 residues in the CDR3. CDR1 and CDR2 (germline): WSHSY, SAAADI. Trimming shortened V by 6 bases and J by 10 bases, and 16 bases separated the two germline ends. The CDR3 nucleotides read TGCGCCAGCAGATTCTCGGGCAGGTTGAACGTCCTGACTTTC. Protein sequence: CASRFSGRLNVLTF.

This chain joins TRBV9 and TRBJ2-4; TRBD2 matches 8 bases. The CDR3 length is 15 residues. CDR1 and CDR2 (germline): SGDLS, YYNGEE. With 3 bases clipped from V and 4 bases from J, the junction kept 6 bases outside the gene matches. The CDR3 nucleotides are TGTGCCAGCAGCGCCACTAGCGGAGGAAAAAACATTCAGTACTTC. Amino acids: CASSATSGGKNIQYF.

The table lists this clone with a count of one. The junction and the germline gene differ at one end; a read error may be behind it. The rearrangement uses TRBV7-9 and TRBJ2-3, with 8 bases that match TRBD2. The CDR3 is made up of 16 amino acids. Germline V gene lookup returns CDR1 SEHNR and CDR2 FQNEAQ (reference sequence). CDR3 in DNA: TGTGCCAGCAGCTTAGAAGCGGGAGTGACCACAGGTACGCAGTATTTT. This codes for CASSLEAGVTTGTQYF.

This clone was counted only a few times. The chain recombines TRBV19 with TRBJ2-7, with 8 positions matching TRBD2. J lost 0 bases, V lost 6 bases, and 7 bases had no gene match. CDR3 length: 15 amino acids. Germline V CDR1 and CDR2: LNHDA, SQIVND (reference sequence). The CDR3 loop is CASRKVAGSSYEQYF. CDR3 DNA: TGTGCCAGTAGAAAGGTAGCGGGGAGCTCCTACGAGCAGTACTTC.

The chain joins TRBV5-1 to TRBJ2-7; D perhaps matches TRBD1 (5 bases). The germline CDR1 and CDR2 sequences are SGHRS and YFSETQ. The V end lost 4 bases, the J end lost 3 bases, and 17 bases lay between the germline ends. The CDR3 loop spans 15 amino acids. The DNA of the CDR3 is TGCGCCAGCAGCACGAGCAGGGATCCTCTCTACGAGCAGTACTTC. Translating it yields CASSTSRDPLYEQYF.

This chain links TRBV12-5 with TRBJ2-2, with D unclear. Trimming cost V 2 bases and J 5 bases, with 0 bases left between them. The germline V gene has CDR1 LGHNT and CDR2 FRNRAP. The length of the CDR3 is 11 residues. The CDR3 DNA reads TGTGCTAGTGGTTTGACCGGGGAGCTGTTTTTT. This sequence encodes CASGLTGELFF.

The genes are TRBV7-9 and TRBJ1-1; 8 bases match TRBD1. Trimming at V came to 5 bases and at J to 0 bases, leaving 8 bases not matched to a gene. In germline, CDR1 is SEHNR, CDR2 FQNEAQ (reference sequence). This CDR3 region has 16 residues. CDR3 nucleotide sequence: TGTGCCAGCAGCCCTTCCAGGGGGCGGGTGAACACTGAAGCTTTCTTT. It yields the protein CASSPSRGRVNTEAFF.

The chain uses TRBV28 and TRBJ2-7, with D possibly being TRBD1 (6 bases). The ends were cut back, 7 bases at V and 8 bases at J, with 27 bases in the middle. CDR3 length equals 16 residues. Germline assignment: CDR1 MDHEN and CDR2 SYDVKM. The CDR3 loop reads CASTRAPRGIIFQQYF. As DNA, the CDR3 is TGTGCCAGCACCCGAGCTCCCAGGGGAATTATTTTTCAGCAGTACTTC.

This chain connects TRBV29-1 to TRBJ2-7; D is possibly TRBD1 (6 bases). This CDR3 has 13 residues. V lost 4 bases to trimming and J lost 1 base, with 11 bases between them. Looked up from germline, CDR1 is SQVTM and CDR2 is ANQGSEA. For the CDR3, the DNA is TGCAGCGTTGCAGGGGCATGGTCCTACGAGCAGTACTTC. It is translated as CSVAGAWSYEQYF.

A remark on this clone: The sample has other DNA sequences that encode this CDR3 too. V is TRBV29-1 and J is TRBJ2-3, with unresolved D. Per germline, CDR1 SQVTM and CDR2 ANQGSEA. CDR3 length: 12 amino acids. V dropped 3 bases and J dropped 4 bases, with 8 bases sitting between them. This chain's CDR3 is CSVDLGADTQYF. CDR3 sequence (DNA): TGCAGCGTTGATCTGGGCGCAGATACGCAGTATTTT.

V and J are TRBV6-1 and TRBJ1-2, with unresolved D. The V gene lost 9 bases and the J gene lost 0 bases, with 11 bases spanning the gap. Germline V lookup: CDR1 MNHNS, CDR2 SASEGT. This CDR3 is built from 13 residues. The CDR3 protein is CASRTPTNYGYTF. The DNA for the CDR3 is TGTGCCAGTCGGACGCCGACTAACTATGGCTACACCTTC.

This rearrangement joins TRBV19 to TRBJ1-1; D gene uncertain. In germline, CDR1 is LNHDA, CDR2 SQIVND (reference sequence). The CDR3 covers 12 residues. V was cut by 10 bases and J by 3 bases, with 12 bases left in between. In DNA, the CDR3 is TGTGCCACCTCATACCGGGACACTGAAGCTTTCTTT. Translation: CATSYRDTEAFF.

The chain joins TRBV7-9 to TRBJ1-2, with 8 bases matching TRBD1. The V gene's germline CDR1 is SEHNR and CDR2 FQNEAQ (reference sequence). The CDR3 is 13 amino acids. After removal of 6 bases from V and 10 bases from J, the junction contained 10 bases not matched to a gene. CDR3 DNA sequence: TGTGCCAGCAGTCTAACAGGGGGGAACGACTACACCTTC. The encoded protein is CASSLTGGNDYTF.

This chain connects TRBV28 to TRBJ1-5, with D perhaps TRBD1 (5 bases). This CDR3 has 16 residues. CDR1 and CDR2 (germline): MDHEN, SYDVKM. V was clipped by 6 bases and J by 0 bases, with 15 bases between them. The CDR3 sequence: CASSPRGTYSNQPQHF. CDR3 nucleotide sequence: TGTGCCAGCAGCCCAAGGGGAACCTATAGCAATCAGCCCCAGCATTTT.

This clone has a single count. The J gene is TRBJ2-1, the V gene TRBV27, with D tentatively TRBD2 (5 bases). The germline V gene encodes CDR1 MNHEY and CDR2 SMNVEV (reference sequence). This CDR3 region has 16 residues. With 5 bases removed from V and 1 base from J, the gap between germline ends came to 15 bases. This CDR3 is CASSPRGGGSYNEQFF. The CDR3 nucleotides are TGTGCCAGCAGTCCCCGTGGAGGCGGGTCCTACAATGAGCAGTTCTTC.

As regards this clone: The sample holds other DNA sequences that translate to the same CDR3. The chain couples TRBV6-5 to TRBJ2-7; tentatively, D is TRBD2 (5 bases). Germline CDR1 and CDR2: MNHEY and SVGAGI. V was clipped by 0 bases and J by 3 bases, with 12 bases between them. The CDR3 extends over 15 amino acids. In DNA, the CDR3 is TGTGCCAGCAGTTACTCCGAGACTACAAGCTACGAGCAGTACTTC. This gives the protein CASSYSETTSYEQYF.

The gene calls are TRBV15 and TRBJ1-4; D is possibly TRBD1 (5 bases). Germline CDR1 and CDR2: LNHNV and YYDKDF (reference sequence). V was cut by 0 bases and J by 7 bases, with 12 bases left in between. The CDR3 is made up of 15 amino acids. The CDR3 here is CATSRDRQGGEKLFF. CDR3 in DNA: TGTGCCACCAGCAGAGATAGGCAGGGAGGTGAAAAACTGTTTTTT.

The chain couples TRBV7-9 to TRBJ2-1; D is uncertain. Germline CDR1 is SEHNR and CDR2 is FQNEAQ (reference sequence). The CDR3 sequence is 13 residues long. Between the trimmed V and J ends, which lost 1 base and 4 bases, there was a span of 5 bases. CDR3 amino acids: CASSLVEYNEQFF. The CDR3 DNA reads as TGTGCCAGCAGCTTAGTTGAATACAATGAGCAGTTCTTC.

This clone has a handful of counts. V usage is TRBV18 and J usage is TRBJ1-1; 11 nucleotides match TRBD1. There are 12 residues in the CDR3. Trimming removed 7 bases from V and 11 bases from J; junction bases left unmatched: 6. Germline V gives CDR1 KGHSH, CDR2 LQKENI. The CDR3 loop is CASWGQGEQAFF. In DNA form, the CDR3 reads TGTGCCAGCTGGGGACAGGGGGAACAGGCTTTCTTT.

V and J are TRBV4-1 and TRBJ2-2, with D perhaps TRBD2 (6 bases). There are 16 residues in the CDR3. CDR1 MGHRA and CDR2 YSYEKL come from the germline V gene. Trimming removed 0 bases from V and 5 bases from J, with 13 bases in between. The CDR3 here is CASSQERGKKTGELFF. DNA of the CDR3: TGCGCCAGCAGCCAAGAACGGGGGAAGAAAACCGGGGAGCTGTTTTTT.